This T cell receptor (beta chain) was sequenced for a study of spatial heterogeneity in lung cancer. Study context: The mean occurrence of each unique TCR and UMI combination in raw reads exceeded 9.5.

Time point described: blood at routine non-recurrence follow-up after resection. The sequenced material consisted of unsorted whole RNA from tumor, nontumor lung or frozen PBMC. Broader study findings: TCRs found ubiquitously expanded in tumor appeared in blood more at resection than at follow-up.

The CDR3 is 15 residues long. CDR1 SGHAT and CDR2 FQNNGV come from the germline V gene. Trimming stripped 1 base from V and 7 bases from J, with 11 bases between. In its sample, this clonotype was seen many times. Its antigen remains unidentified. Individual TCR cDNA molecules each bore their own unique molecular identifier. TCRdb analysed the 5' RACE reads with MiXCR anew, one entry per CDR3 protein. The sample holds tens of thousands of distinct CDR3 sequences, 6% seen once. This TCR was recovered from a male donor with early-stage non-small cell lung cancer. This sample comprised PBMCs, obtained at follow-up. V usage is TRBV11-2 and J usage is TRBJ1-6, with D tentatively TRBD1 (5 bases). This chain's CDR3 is CASSLGIRVNSPLHF. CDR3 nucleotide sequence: TGTGCCAGCAGCTTAGGCATCAGGGTGAATTCACCCCTCCACTTT. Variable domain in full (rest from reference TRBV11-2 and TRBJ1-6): EAGVAQSPRYKIIEKRQSVAFWCNPISGHATLYWYQQILGQGPKLLIQFQNNGVVDDSQLPKDRFSAERLKGVDSTLKIQPAKLEDSAVYLCASSLGIRVNSPLHFGNGTRLTVT.